The T cell receptor beta chain described here comes from a study of cytomegalovirus exposure and HLA in healthy donors. Overall study results and limits: Rare TCR sequences predominated, though certain public TCRs were found in many donors.

The ends lost 1 base at V and 7 bases at J; junction bases unmatched: 3. Germline CDR1 LNHNV, CDR2 YYDKDF (reference sequence). There are 13 residues in the CDR3. As for this clone: No antigen is known for it.

Some clones are missing from TCRdb's copy, which holds only in-frame ones; the method was immunoSEQ multiplex PCR. The data hold 150,000 or so clones, with 90% observed a single time. The chain links TRBV15 to TRBJ1-1, with 7 bases lining up with TRBD1. The TCR originated in a woman aged 25 to 39 in good health and CMV-seropositive. Sequencing used PBMCs. The CDR3 bases are TGTGCCACCAGCAGAGGCCGGGACAGTGAAGCTTTCTTT. Translated: CATSRGRDSEAFF.